Following are 2 T cell receptor beta chains from one sample sequenced in a study of blood T cell repertoires in COVID-19. Method: immunoSEQ multiplex PCR; TCRdb's copy keeps in-frame clones and lacks some. The data show roughly 140,000 clones, over 70% seen once. Specimen: peripheral blood. Source of these receptors: a man aged 60-69 years with acute or convalescent COVID-19.

In DNA form, the CDR3 reads TGCGCCAGCAGCGTCAACAGGGGCCCCACTGAAGCTTTCTTT. Its protein is CASSVNRGPTEAFF. The chain links TRBV5-1 to TRBJ1-1, with TRBD1 matching 7 bases. The CDR3 contains 14 residues. V shed 4 bases, J shed 4 bases, and the junction held 7 bases outside the gene matches. Germline-derived CDR1 and CDR2 are SGHRS and YFSETQ.

The chain has TRBV3-1 (or the pseudogene TRBV3-2) and TRBJ2-7; no clear D gene. CDR1 LGHDT and CDR2 YNNKEL come from the germline V gene (reference sequence). Trimming cost V 0 bases and J 9 bases, with 12 bases left between them. The CDR3 consists of 13 residues. Written as DNA, the CDR3 is TGTGCCAGCAGCCAAGACGTAGCCATCGGGCAGTACTTC. Residues: CASSQDVAIGQYF.